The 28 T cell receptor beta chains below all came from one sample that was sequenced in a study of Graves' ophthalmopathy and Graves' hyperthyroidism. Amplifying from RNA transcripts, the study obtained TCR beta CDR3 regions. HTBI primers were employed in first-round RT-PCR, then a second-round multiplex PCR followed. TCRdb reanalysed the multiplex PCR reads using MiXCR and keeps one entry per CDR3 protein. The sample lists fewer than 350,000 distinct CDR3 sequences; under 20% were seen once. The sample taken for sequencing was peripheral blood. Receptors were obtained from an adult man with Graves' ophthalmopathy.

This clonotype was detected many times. CDR3 sequence: CASSLVPAQANYGYTF. CDR3 nucleotide sequence: TGCGCCAGCAGCTTGGTTCCAGCTCAGGCTAACTATGGCTACACCTTC. This chain connects TRBV5-1 to TRBJ1-2; no clear D gene. V lost 0 bases, J lost 0 bases, and 12 bases lay in between. Germline lookup yields CDR1 SGHRS and CDR2 YFSETQ. This CDR3 is built from 16 residues.

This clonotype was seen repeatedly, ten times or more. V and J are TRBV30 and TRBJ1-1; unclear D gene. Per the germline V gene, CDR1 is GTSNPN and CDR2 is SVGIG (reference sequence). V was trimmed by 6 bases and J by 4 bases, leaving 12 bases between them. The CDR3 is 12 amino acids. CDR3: CACTTPVTEAFF. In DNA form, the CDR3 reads TGTGCCTGTACCACGCCCGTCACTGAAGCTTTCTTT.

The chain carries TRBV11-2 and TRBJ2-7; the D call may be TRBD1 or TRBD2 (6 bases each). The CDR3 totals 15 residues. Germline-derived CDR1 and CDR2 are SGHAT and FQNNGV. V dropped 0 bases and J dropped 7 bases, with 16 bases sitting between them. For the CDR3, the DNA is TGTGCCAGCAGCTTAGACTGGACAGAGGCGGGGGAGCAGTACTTC. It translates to CASSLDWTEAGEQYF. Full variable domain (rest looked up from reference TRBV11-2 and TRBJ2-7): EAGVAQSPRYKIIEKRQSVAFWCNPISGHATLYWYQQILGQGPKLLIQFQNNGVVDDSQLPKDRFSAERLKGVDSTLKIQPAKLEDSAVYLCASSLDWTEAGEQYFGPGTRLTVT.

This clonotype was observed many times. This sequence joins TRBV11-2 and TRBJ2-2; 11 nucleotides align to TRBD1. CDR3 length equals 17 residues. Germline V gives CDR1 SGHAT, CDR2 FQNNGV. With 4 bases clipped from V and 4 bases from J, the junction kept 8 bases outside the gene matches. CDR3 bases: TGTGCCAGCAGCTGGGGGACAGGGGGATTTATCACCGGGGAGCTGTTTTTT. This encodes CASSWGTGGFITGELFF.

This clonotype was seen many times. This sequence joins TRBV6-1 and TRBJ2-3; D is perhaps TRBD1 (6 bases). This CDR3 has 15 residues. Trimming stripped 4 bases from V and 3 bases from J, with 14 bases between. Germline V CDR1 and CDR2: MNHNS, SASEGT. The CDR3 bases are TGTGCCAGCAGTGCCACCAGGGGTCGGACAGATACGCAGTATTTT. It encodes CASSATRGRTDTQYF.

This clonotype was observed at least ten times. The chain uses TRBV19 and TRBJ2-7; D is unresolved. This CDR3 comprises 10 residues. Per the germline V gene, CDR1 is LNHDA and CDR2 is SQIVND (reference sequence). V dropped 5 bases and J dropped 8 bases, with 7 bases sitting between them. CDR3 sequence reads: CASSPPQQYF. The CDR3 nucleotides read TGTGCCAGTAGTCCCCCCCAGCAGTACTTC.

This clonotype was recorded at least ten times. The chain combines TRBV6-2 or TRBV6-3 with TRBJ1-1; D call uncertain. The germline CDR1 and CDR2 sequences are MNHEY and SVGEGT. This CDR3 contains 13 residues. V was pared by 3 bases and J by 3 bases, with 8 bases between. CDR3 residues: CASSYADYTEAFF. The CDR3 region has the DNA TGTGCCAGCAGTTATGCAGATTACACTGAAGCTTTCTTT.

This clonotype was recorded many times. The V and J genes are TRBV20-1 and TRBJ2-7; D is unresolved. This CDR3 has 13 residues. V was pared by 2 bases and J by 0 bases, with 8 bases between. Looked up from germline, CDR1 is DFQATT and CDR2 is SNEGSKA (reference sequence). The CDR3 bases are TGCAGTGCTAGACACGGGTCCTCCTACGAGCAGTACTTC. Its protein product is CSARHGSSYEQYF.

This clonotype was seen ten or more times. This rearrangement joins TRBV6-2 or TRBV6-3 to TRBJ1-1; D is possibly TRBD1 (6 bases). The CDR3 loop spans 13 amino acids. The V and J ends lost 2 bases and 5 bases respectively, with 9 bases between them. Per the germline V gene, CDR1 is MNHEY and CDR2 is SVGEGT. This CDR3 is CASSYTGRTEAFF. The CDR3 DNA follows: TGTGCCAGCAGTTACACAGGGCGGACTGAAGCTTTCTTT.

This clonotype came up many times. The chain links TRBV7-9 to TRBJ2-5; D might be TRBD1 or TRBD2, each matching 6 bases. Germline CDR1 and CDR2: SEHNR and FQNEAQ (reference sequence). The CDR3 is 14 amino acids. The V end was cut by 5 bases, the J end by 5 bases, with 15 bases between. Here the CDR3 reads CASSHLGGFETQYF. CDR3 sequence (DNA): TGTGCCAGCAGCCACCTGGGGGGCTTCGAGACCCAGTACTTC.

For the CDR3, the DNA is TGTGCCAGCGGGGAGGGGGCATCGGCTTTCTTT. Translating it yields CASGEGASAFF. The chain recombines TRBV6-2 or TRBV6-3 with TRBJ1-1, with 7 bases aligning to TRBD1. Germline trimming cut 8 bases from V and 11 bases from J; bases unmatched to any gene: 8. The CDR3 length is 11 residues. Germline V CDR1 and CDR2: MNHEY, SVGEGT.

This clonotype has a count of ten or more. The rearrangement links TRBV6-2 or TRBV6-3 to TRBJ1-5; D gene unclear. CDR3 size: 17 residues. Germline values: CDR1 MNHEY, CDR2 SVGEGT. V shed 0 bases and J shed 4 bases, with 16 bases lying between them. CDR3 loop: CASSYSVIWPHNQPQHF. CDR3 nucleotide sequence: TGTGCCAGCAGTTACTCAGTGATTTGGCCCCATAATCAGCCCCAGCATTTT.

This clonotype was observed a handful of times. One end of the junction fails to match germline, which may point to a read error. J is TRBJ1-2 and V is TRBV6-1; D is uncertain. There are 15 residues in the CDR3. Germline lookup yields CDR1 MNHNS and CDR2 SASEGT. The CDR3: CASSETIGQGYGYIF. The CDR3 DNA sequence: TGTGCCAGCAGTGAGACCATAGGGCAAGGCTATGGCTACATCTTC.

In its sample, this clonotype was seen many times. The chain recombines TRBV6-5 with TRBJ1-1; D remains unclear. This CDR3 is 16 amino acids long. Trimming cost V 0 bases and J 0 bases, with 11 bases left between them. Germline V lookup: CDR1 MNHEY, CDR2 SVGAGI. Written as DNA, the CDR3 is TGTGCCAGCAGTTACTCGAGAGCCGTGATGAACACTGAAGCTTTCTTT. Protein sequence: CASSYSRAVMNTEAFF.

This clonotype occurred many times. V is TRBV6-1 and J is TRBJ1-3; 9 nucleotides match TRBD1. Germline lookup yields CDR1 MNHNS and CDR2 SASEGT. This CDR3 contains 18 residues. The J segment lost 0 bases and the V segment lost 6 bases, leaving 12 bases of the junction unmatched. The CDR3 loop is CASRDLDRGGLSGNTIYF. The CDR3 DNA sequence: TGTGCCAGCAGAGATTTGGACAGGGGCGGTCTCTCTGGAAACACCATATATTTT.

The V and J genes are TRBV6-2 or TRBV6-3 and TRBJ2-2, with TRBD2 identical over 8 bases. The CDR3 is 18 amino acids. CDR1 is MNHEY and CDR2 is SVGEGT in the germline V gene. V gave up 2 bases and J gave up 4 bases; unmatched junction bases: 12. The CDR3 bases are TGTGCCAGCAGTTACCCCGGCGGGGGGCCTGGGGGCACCGGGGAGCTGTTTTTT. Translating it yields CASSYPGGGPGGTGELFF.

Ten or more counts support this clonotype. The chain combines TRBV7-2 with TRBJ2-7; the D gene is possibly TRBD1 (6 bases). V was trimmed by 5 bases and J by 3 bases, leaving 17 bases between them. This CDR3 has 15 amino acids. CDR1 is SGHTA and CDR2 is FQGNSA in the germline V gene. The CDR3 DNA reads TGTGCCAGCAGCCGAGGACAGATCCAGTTCTACGAGCAGTACTTC. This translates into CASSRGQIQFYEQYF.

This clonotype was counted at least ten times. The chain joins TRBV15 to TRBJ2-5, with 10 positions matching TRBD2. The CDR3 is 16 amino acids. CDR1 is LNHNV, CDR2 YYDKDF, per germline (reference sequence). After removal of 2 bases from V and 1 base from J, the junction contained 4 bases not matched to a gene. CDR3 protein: CATSRPGLASQETQYF. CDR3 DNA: TGTGCCACCAGCAGACCGGGACTAGCGTCCCAAGAGACCCAGTACTTC.

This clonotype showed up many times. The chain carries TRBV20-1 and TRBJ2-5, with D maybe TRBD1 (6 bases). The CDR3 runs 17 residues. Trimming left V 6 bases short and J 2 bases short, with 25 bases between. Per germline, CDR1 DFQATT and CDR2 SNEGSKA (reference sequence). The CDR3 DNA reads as TGCAGTGCAGGGGATGAGTTCGGACAGTTGAATCAAGAGACCCAGTACTTC. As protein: CSAGDEFGQLNQETQYF.

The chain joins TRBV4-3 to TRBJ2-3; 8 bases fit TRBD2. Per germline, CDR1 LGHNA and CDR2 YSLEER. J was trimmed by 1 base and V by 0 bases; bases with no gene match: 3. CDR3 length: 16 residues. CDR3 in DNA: TGCGCCAGCAGCCAAGATACGCGGGGGGGCACAGATACGCAGTATTTT. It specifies CASSQDTRGGTDTQYF.

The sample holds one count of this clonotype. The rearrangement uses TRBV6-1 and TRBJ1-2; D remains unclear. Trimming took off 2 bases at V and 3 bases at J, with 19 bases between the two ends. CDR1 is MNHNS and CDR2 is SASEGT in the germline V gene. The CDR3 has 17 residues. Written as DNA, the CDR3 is TGTGCCAGCAGTGAAAAGGGCTACTTAACACCTGACTATGGCTACACCTTC. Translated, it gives CASSEKGYLTPDYGYTF.

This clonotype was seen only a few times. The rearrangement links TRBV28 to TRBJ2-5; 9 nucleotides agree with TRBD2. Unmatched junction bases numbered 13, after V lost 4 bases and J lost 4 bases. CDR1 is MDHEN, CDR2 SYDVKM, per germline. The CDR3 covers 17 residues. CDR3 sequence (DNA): TGTGCCAGCAGTTCCCTCTTTTTGCGGGAGGGTCTAGAGACCCAGTACTTC. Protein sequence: CASSSLFLREGLETQYF.

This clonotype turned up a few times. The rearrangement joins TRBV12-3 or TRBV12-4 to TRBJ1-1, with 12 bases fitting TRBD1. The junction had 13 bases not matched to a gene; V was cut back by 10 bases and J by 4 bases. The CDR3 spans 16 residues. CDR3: CAITTGTGGVGTEAFF. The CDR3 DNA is TGTGCCATCACCACCGGGACAGGGGGCGTGGGCACTGAAGCTTTCTTT.

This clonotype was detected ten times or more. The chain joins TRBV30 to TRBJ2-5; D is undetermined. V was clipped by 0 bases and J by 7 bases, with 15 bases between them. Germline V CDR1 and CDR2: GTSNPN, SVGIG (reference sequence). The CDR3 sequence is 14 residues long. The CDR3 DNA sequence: TGTGCCTGGAGTGTACGGCAGGATCTAGGGACCCAGTACTTC. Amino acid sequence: CAWSVRQDLGTQYF.

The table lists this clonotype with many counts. The CDR3 coding sequence is TGTGCCAGCAGCTTTAGCGGGGGGGAGACCCAGTACTTC. Translating gives CASSFSGGETQYF. The chain has TRBV7-2 and TRBJ2-5; TRBD2 matches at 10 bases. The junction had 0 bases not matched to a gene; V was cut back by 3 bases and J by 5 bases. The CDR3 contains 13 residues. Per germline, CDR1 SGHTA and CDR2 FQGNSA.

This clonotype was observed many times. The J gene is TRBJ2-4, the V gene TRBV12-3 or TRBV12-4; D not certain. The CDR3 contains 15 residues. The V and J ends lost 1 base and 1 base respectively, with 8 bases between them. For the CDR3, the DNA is TGTGCCAGCAGTTTAGGCGAGCTGGCCAAAAACATTCAGTACTTC. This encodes CASSLGELAKNIQYF.

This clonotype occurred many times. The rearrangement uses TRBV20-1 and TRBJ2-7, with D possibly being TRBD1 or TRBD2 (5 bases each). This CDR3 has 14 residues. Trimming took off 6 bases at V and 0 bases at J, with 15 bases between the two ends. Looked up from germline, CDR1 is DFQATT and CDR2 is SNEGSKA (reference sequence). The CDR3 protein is CSATRGPYSYEQYF. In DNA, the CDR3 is TGCAGTGCCACAAGGGGACCTTACTCCTACGAGCAGTACTTC.

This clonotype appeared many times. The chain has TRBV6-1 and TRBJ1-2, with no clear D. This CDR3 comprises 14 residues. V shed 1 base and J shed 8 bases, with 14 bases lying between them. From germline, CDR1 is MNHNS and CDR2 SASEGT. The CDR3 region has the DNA TGTGCCAGCAGTGAAGGTTTTATGGGAAACGGCTACACCTTC. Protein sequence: CASSEGFMGNGYTF.